These 19 T cell receptor beta chains were all obtained from the same sample, sequenced in a study of blood T cell repertoires in COVID-19. TCRdb's copy holds only in-frame clones and misses some; the assay was immunoSEQ multiplex PCR. The table shows about 140,000 clones, with just under 85% occurring only once. Sequencing used PBMCs or T cells enriched from blood (not recorded which). The receptor set was obtained from a woman aged 45-65 years with acute COVID-19.

The chain links TRBV24-1 to TRBJ2-1; D call uncertain. The V end lost 1 base, the J end lost 6 bases, and 21 bases lay between the germline ends. Germline V gene data show CDR1 as KGHDR and CDR2 as SFDVKD. The CDR3 is 18 amino acids. CDR3 sequence: CATSDFPPRTITTNEQFF. CDR3 DNA: TGTGCCACCAGTGATTTTCCCCCTAGAACCATTACGACCAATGAGCAGTTCTTC.

This chain links TRBV29-1 with TRBJ2-7, with 8 bases lining up with TRBD2. The ends lost 7 bases at V and 5 bases at J; junction bases unmatched: 16. The CDR3 is 15 residues long. The V gene's germline CDR1 is SQVTM and CDR2 ANQGSEA. CDR3 sequence (DNA): TGCAGCGCTGCGGTGGCAGCGGGAGAGTTAAACGAGCAGTACTTC. This translates into CSAAVAAGELNEQYF.

The chain recombines TRBV7-7 with TRBJ1-1, with D perhaps matching TRBD1 (6 bases). CDR3 length equals 15 residues. The V end lost 5 bases, the J end lost 1 base, and 14 bases lay between the germline ends. Germline V CDR1 and CDR2: SSHAT, FNYEAQ (reference sequence). CDR3 in amino acids: CASSPHTGQNTEAFF. The DNA for the CDR3 is TGTGCCAGCAGCCCGCATACGGGACAGAACACTGAAGCTTTCTTT.

As DNA, the CDR3 is TGTGCCAGCAGCCCTCTCTGGACAGGGGGGAACAATGAGCAGTTCTTC. It is translated as CASSPLWTGGNNEQFF. The rearrangement links TRBV3-1 (or the pseudogene TRBV3-2) to TRBJ2-1, with 10 positions matching TRBD1. The CDR3 loop spans 16 amino acids. J lost 5 bases, V lost 4 bases, and 8 bases had no gene match. CDR1 and CDR2 from the germline V gene are LGHDT and YNNKEL (reference sequence).

V gene TRBV6-2 or TRBV6-3 combines with J gene TRBJ2-1, with D hard to call. Trimming took 0 bases from V and 10 from J, leaving 13 bases between them. CDR1 and CDR2 from the germline V gene are MNHEY and SVGEGT. There are 14 residues in the CDR3. CDR3 protein: CASSYSVPRGEQFF. The CDR3 DNA follows: TGTGCCAGCAGTTACTCCGTTCCGAGAGGAGAGCAGTTCTTC.

V gene TRBV5-4 combines with J gene TRBJ2-7; TRBD2 matches 8 bases. Germline loops: CDR1 SGHNT, CDR2 YYREEE (reference sequence). Trimming at V came to 4 bases and at J to 3 bases, leaving 9 bases not matched to a gene. The length of the CDR3 is 15 residues. The CDR3 coding sequence is TGTGCCAGCAGCCCCCAAGCTAGCGGGTTCTACGAGCAGTACTTC. Encoded protein: CASSPQASGFYEQYF.

The J gene is TRBJ2-1, the V gene TRBV11-3, with 14 positions matching TRBD2. Germline-derived CDR1 and CDR2 are SGHNT and YENEEA. The V and J ends lost 4 bases and 8 bases, in that order; junction bases with no gene match: 7. This CDR3 spans 16 amino acids. CDR3 loop: CASSWGTSGSFDEQFF. The CDR3 DNA is TGTGCCAGCAGCTGGGGGACTAGCGGGAGTTTCGATGAGCAGTTCTTC.

Worth noting for this clone: In the same sample, other DNA sequences code for this CDR3. This chain links TRBV5-1 with TRBJ2-5, with TRBD1 as a possible D gene (5 bases). Trimming removed 0 bases from V and 2 bases from J, with 8 bases in between. The germline V gene encodes CDR1 SGHRS and CDR2 YFSETQ. This CDR3 is 14 amino acids long. In DNA form, the CDR3 reads TGCGCCAGCAGCTTGGGGCAGGGACAAGAGACCCAGTACTTC. This gives the protein CASSLGQGQETQYF.

V usage is TRBV12-3 or TRBV12-4 and J usage is TRBJ1-5; 9 positions agree with TRBD1. This CDR3 contains 13 residues. The J segment lost 5 bases and the V segment lost 4 bases, leaving 0 bases of the junction unmatched. For the CDR3, the DNA is TGTGCCAGCAGTTGGACAGGGGATCAGCCCCAGCATTTT. It yields the protein CASSWTGDQPQHF.

The rearrangement links TRBV15 to TRBJ2-1; a weak D match, TRBD2 (5 bases). Germline V gene lookup returns CDR1 LNHNV and CDR2 YYDKDF (reference sequence). The V gene lost 4 bases and the J gene lost 0 bases, with 10 bases spanning the gap. The CDR3 spans 15 residues. The CDR3 DNA follows: TGTGCCACCAGCACCGAACGGGGCTCCTACAATGAGCAGTTCTTC. This codes for CATSTERGSYNEQFF.

V usage is TRBV27 and J usage is TRBJ2-3; 12 bases align to TRBD2. Trimming took 1 base from V and 3 from J; bases not matched to a gene: 5. Germline CDR1 MNHEY, CDR2 SMNVEV (reference sequence). CDR3 length: 17 amino acids. The CDR3 loop is CASSLLGTSGSTDTQYF. CDR3 nucleotide sequence: TGTGCCAGCAGTTTATTAGGGACTAGCGGGTCGACAGATACGCAGTATTTT.

The rearrangement links TRBV6-1 to TRBJ2-1; 8 bases match TRBD2. The CDR3 has 15 amino acids. Trimming took 3 bases from V and 0 from J; bases not matched to a gene: 1. The germline V gene has CDR1 MNHNS and CDR2 SASEGT. Written as DNA, the CDR3 is TGTGCCAGCAGTGAGAGCGGGAGCTCCTACAATGAGCAGTTCTTC. Translating gives CASSESGSSYNEQFF.

This chain joins TRBV7-2 and TRBJ1-5; D might be TRBD1 (5 bases). The CDR3 covers 16 residues. Germline CDR1 and CDR2: SGHTA and FQGNSA. Trimming cost V 5 bases and J 6 bases, with 20 bases left between them. The CDR3 DNA reads TGTGCCAGCAGCCCCGCTCTTATGCAGGGTGGTCAGCCCCAGCATTTT. Translated, it gives CASSPALMQGGQPQHF.

V usage is TRBV7-8 and J usage is TRBJ2-5, with D tentatively TRBD1 (5 bases). V lost 7 bases and J lost 4, with 16 bases in between. CDR1 SGHVS and CDR2 FQNEAQ come from the germline V gene. The CDR3 covers 14 residues. Written as DNA, the CDR3 is TGTGCCAGCACGCCTAAAGTAGGGGTAGAGACCCAGTACTTC. The encoded protein is CASTPKVGVETQYF.

The chain employs TRBV2 and TRBJ2-7; possible D gene TRBD1, 6 bases. The CDR3 has 14 amino acids. Germline CDR1 is SNHLY and CDR2 is FYNNEI. Trimming pared 9 bases from V and 5 bases from J, leaving 20 bases between. CDR3 in amino acids: CASKETGLRHEQYF. The CDR3 DNA reads as TGTGCCAGTAAGGAGACAGGCCTTCGGCACGAGCAGTACTTC.

The chain employs TRBV9 and TRBJ2-2; 11 bases are a match to TRBD1. This CDR3 region has 15 residues. The V gene's germline CDR1 is SGDLS and CDR2 YYNGEE. The V gene end was trimmed by 3 bases and the J gene end by 6 bases; junction bases not matched to a gene: 4. CDR3 coding DNA: TGTGCCAGCAGCGCCGGACAGGGGGCCGCCGGGGAGCTGTTTTTT. Its translation: CASSAGQGAAGELFF.

This chain connects TRBV7-9 to TRBJ1-2, with D uncertain. With 0 bases removed from V and 6 bases from J, the gap between germline ends came to 23 bases. This CDR3 region has 18 residues. CDR1 and CDR2 from the germline V gene are SEHNR and FQNEAQ (reference sequence). CDR3 sequence: CASSLAFGSPPGNNGYTF. The CDR3 bases are TGTGCCAGCAGCTTAGCGTTCGGATCACCGCCGGGGAACAATGGCTACACCTTC.

This chain connects TRBV4-2 to TRBJ1-1; TRBD1 is a possible D gene (6 bases). This CDR3 comprises 16 residues. Germline V lookup: CDR1 LGHNA, CDR2 YNFKEQ. V was clipped by 1 base and J by 1 base, with 13 bases between them. The CDR3 sequence is CASSQGRTDGNTEAFF. The CDR3 DNA follows: TGTGCCAGCAGCCAAGGCAGGACAGACGGGAACACTGAAGCTTTCTTT.

This chain links TRBV5-5 with TRBJ1-4, with D tentatively TRBD1 (6 bases). With 2 bases removed from V and 11 bases from J, the gap between germline ends came to 7 bases. The CDR3 loop spans 11 amino acids. Per the germline V gene, CDR1 is SGHKS and CDR2 is YYEKEE (reference sequence). CDR3 nucleotide sequence: TGTGCCAGCAGCTTTACAGGGAAACTGTTTTTT. Residues: CASSFTGKLFF.